This record concerns one T cell receptor (beta chain) sequence. Its target antigen remains unknown. No base quality values were provided; no much bigger clone lies one nucleotide off. TCRbeta CDR3 regions were sequenced with the immunoSEQ Assay. After extraction, genomic DNA underwent amplification by bias-controlled multiplex PCR, followed by high-throughput sequencing. Processing in the source paper ran as follows. Collapsing and filtering of sequences were performed to quantify the absolute abundance of each unique TCRbeta CDR3 region. T cell fraction was estimated by normalizing TCRbeta template counts to usable DNA, which was measured by amplifying reference genes present in all nucleated cells. Repertoire TCRs were annotated as SARS-CoV-2-specific by exact matching of V gene, CDR3 amino acid sequence and J gene to a known reactive TCR set. MIRA supplied the reference SARS-CoV-2 TCR set, which was filtered for enrichment in COVID-19-positive ImmuneCODE repertoires so that public or cross-reactive TCRs were removed. Using the MIRA antigens, annotated TCRs were further analysed by specific ORF or by position within an ORF. Breadth was defined as annotated unique rearrangements over total unique productive rearrangements; depth was the summed frequency of those rearrangements. Group comparisons of TCR breadth used two-sided Wilcoxon rank-sum tests. Held by TCRdb, this immuneACCESS table contains in-frame sequences only and omits some clones. Under half of the omission traces to an unresolved V gene where checked; the cause of the rest is unknown. V, J and clone size were drawn from that table, and D and trimming were deduced from the DNA. Counted in this sample were under 600,000 clones; 89% of them appeared once. The ten largest clones take up around 1.6% of the sample.

This entry belongs to a study of Ad26.COV2.S vaccination and SARS-CoV-2 variants (dated by TCRdb to about 2021). About the investigation overall: Vaccine-arm donors came from COV1001, a multicentre, randomized, double-blind, placebo-controlled phase I-IIa trial of Ad26.COV2.S in healthy adults. Ad26.COV2.S was administered intramuscularly at 5 x 10^10 or 1 x 10^11 viral particles, either as a single shot or as two shots given 56 days apart. TCRbeta repertoire sequencing served as the tool for gauging how specific and how broad the SARS-CoV-2-reactive T cell receptors were following Ad26.COV2.S vaccination. The TCR-sequenced set comprised approximately 32 samples: some 20 Ad26.COV2.S vaccine recipients, 5 placebo recipients and 8 SARS-CoV-2 convalescent individuals. Trial participants were randomized into five groups of five: low-dose or high-dose Ad26.COV2.S given once or twice, or placebo on both occasions. Blinding of investigators to trial group allocation was maintained during experiments and outcome assessment.

From the cysteine up to the phenylalanine, the CDR3 has a length of 13 residues. The sequence is cut down to CDR3 DNA, 39 bases in frame from base 1. The germline V gene (reference sequence) gives CDR1 as GTSNPN and CDR2 as SVGIG. Between the V and J ends, shortened by 6 bases and 4 bases respectively, the junction contains 15 bases. The treatment or condition label on this specimen signifies: around 19 received Ad26.COV2.S at low or high dose, single or two shots; several received placebo; per-sample allocation not given. For vaccine and placebo recipients, repertoires were sequenced using samples collected on day 63 after the first injection. In Cohort 1b, 20 to 25 adults aged 18-55 years were enrolled at a single site in Boston, USA, between 29 July and 7 August 2020. Ad26.COV2.S was a replication-incompetent adenovirus type 26 vector expressing a prefusion-stabilized SARS-CoV-2 spike protein from the original Wuhan strain.

The research as a whole found: Non-spike TCR breadth was comparable between vaccine and placebo recipients, consistent with the vaccine containing only spike. It was noted by the authors that total T cell responses may have been underestimated by the TCR breadth and depth analyses. Substantial breadth of spike-specific CD8+ and CD4+ T cell responses was reported after vaccination. Spike-specific TCR breadth was higher in Ad26.COV2.S recipients than in placebo recipients (P = 0.0014). The study was not powered to compare responses between vaccine doses or regimens.

The sequence was collected from a person between 18 and 65 years old who received the Ad26.COV2.S COVID-19 vaccine or a placebo. The sequences come from peripheral blood, collected in a trial of Ad26.COV2.S vaccine versus placebo. The chain is assembled from TRBV30 and TRBJ1-2; matching of 6 bases hints at TRBD1 as the D gene. The CDR3 loop reads CACQTGRTYGYTF. The sequenced DNA is TGTGCCTGTCAGACAGGCAGAACCTATGGCTACACCTTC.